These 25 T cell receptor beta chains share one sample of origin, sequenced in a study of blood T cell repertoires in COVID-19. Profiled with immunoSEQ multiplex PCR; TCRdb holds only in-frame clones, not every one. The sample contains some 320,000 clones, roughly 90% of which appear only once. The material sequenced was PBMCs or T cells enriched from blood (not recorded which). The receptor set was obtained from a woman aged 25-40 years who had been exposed to COVID-19.

This clone has just a few counts. The chain recombines TRBV19 with TRBJ1-1; 9 bases line up with TRBD1. Germline-derived CDR1 and CDR2 are LNHDA and SQIVND (reference sequence). The CDR3 is 14 amino acids. J was trimmed by 3 bases and V by 4 bases; bases with no gene match: 3. CDR3 region: CASSRGDRDTEAFF. The DNA for the CDR3 is TGTGCCAGTAGTAGGGGGGACAGGGACACTGAAGCTTTCTTT.

The rearrangement uses TRBV6-4 and TRBJ2-1; TRBD2 agrees at 15 bases. Germline CDR1 and CDR2: MRHNA and SNTAGT. J was trimmed by 7 bases and V by 7 bases; bases with no gene match: 8. This CDR3 is built from 16 residues. The CDR3 protein is CASTRTSGGGLNEQFF. The CDR3 nucleotides read TGTGCCAGCACCAGGACTAGCGGGGGGGGCTTAAATGAGCAGTTCTTC.

This chain links TRBV6-5 with TRBJ1-2; TRBD1 matches 7 bases. Germline loops: CDR1 MNHEY, CDR2 SVGAGI. This CDR3 spans 14 amino acids. The V and J ends lost 7 bases and 3 bases, in that order; junction bases with no gene match: 8. The CDR3: CASTYRGTDYGYTF. The DNA of the CDR3 is TGTGCCAGCACCTATAGAGGGACAGACTATGGCTACACCTTC.

This chain joins TRBV18 and TRBJ1-6; TRBD1 matches at 11 bases. CDR1 and CDR2 from the germline V gene are KGHSH and LQKENI. This CDR3 region has 15 residues. Trimming cost V 3 bases and J 9 bases; bases outside gene matches: 4. The CDR3 DNA reads TGTGCCAGCTCACCCCGGGACAGGGGGGGTTCACCCCTCCACTTT. It is translated as CASSPRDRGGSPLHF. Full variable domain (outside the CDR3, taken from reference TRBV18 and TRBJ1-6): NAGVMQNPRHLVRRRGQEARLRCSPMKGHSHVYWYRQLPEEGLKFMVYLQKENIIDESGMPKERFSAEFPKEGPSILRIQQVVRGDSAAYFCASSPRDRGGSPLHFGNGTRLTVT.

This clone was seen a handful of times. The chain joins TRBV7-2 to TRBJ1-2, with a weak D call TRBD1 (5 bases). The CDR3 sequence is 13 residues long. CDR1 and CDR2 (germline): SGHTA, FQGNSA. V lost 3 bases, J lost 4 bases, and 9 bases lay in between. The CDR3 bases are TGTGCCAGCAGCTTTAAGGGGATCTATGGCTACACCTTC. Encoded protein: CASSFKGIYGYTF.

The chain recombines TRBV5-4 with TRBJ2-5; 9 bases are a match to TRBD2. Per germline, CDR1 SGHNT and CDR2 YYREEE (reference sequence). The ends lost 4 bases at V and 0 bases at J; junction bases unmatched: 4. This CDR3 spans 15 amino acids. CDR3 bases: TGTGCCAGCAGCGCGGGGGGGAGGTACCAAGAGACCCAGTACTTC. Its translation is CASSAGGRYQETQYF.

The chain links TRBV7-6 to TRBJ2-7; D is unresolved. Germline CDR1 and CDR2: SGHVS and FNYEAQ. This CDR3 spans 13 amino acids. Trimming took 1 base from V and 3 from J, leaving 7 bases between them. The CDR3 is CASSLDGVYEQYF. Here the CDR3 DNA reads TGTGCCAGCAGCTTAGACGGAGTCTACGAGCAGTACTTC.

The chain carries TRBV4-1 and TRBJ1-5, with TRBD1 matching over 9 bases. V shed 0 bases, J shed 8 bases, and the junction held 8 bases outside the gene matches. The length of the CDR3 is 16 residues. Germline V gives CDR1 MGHRA, CDR2 YSYEKL. The CDR3 spells CASSQEGTGTFEPQHF. The CDR3 DNA reads TGCGCCAGCAGCCAAGAGGGGACAGGGACCTTTGAGCCCCAGCATTTT.

V gene TRBV18 combines with J gene TRBJ2-7; tentatively, D is TRBD1 (5 bases). The CDR3 contains 14 residues. V was pared by 0 bases and J by 4 bases, with 10 bases between. Germline CDR1 reads KGHSH; CDR2 reads LQKENI. The CDR3 nucleotides read TGTGCCAGCTCACCACCAGGGGTGAGGTACGAGCAGTACTTC. Residues: CASSPPGVRYEQYF.

The chain recombines TRBV5-6 with TRBJ1-6, with D uncertain. Germline V gene sequence: CDR1 SGHDT, CDR2 YYEEEE. CDR3 length: 17 residues. The V gene lost 0 bases and the J gene lost 1 base, with 11 bases spanning the gap. DNA of the CDR3: TGTGCCAGCAGCTTGGGCACGCGTCCGTCCTATAATTCACCCCTCCACTTT. As protein: CASSLGTRPSYNSPLHF.

CDR3 sequence: CASRVGRNSPLHF. The CDR3 DNA sequence: TGTGCCAGCAGAGTTGGCCGTAATTCACCCCTCCACTTT. The chain is built from TRBV27 and TRBJ1-6; D is undetermined. Germline CDR1 and CDR2: MNHEY and SMNVEV (reference sequence). The ends were cut back, 6 bases at V and 6 bases at J, with 9 bases in the middle. The CDR3 totals 13 residues.

This rearrangement joins TRBV6-5 to TRBJ2-2, with TRBD2 as a possible D gene (6 bases). This CDR3 comprises 15 residues. In germline, CDR1 is MNHEY, CDR2 SVGAGI. Deletions cut 6 bases from V and 1 base from J, with 12 bases between. CDR3 in amino acids: CASRGPGGNTGELFF. The CDR3 coding sequence is TGTGCCAGCAGGGGCCCCGGGGGGAACACCGGGGAGCTGTTTTTT.

A word on this clone: At one of its ends the junction is not consistent with the germline gene, which may arise from a read error. The chain has TRBV5-1 and TRBJ2-1, with 11 bases that match TRBD2. Germline loops: CDR1 SGHRS, CDR2 YFSETQ. CDR3 length: 17 residues. The CDR3 region is CASTLPLAGGPYNEQFF. CDR3 coding DNA: TGCGCCAGCACCTTGCCCCTAGCGGGGGGTCCCTACAATGAGCAGTTCTTC.

The chain couples TRBV7-2 to TRBJ1-5, with D perhaps matching TRBD1 (5 bases). V lost 1 base and J lost 7, with 11 bases in between. The germline gives CDR1 SGHTA, CDR2 FQGNSA. CDR3 size: 14 residues. CDR3 in DNA: TGTGCCAGCAGCTTAGTAGGGGTGCGACAGCCCCAGCATTTT. It encodes CASSLVGVRQPQHF.

The chain carries TRBV5-1 and TRBJ2-3; D remains unclear. Germline V gene sequence: CDR1 SGHRS, CDR2 YFSETQ. The CDR3 is made up of 15 amino acids. Trimming cost V 1 base and J 4 bases, with 13 bases left between them. The chain's CDR3 is CASSLWQPQADTQYF. For the CDR3, the DNA is TGCGCCAGCAGCTTGTGGCAGCCCCAGGCAGATACGCAGTATTTT.

The rearrangement joins TRBV5-1 to TRBJ2-7; 12 bases align to TRBD1. Germline CDR1 and CDR2: SGHRS and YFSETQ. The CDR3 sequence is 16 residues long. V dropped 3 bases and J dropped 4; count of bases not matched to a gene: 8. CDR3 in amino acids: CASSSIRDRGPYEQYF. The DNA of the CDR3 is TGCGCCAGCAGCTCTATCCGGGACAGGGGGCCGTACGAGCAGTACTTC.

This clone was counted a single time. The chain carries TRBV5-4 and TRBJ2-1; possible D gene TRBD1, 5 bases. Germline CDR1 is SGHNT and CDR2 is YYREEE (reference sequence). CDR3 length equals 15 residues. V was cut by 1 base and J by 0 bases, with 8 bases left in between. CDR3 sequence reads: CASSLSTVSYNEQFF. The DNA of the CDR3 is TGTGCCAGCAGCTTGTCGACAGTCTCCTACAATGAGCAGTTCTTC.

The chain joins TRBV6-5 to TRBJ2-5; D might be TRBD2 (6 bases). The CDR3 extends over 14 amino acids. Germline CDR1 MNHEY, CDR2 SVGAGI. The V end lost 8 bases, the J end lost 4 bases, and 17 bases lay between the germline ends. For the CDR3, the DNA is TGTGCCAGCCGCCTCCGGGGGATAGGAGAGACCCAGTACTTC. Translated: CASRLRGIGETQYF.

The rearrangement links TRBV6-5 to TRBJ1-6, with 7 bases that match TRBD1. Trimming at V came to 7 bases and at J to 8 bases, leaving 11 bases not matched to a gene. This CDR3 comprises 15 residues. The germline gives CDR1 MNHEY, CDR2 SVGAGI. For the CDR3, the DNA is TGTGCCAGCATCTCTAACAGGGGAACAGATTCACCCCTCCACTTT. This sequence encodes CASISNRGTDSPLHF.

This clone was seen only once. The CDR3 nucleotides read TGCGCCAGCAGCCAAGATGGGACAGGACATTACGAGCAGTACTTC. Residues: CASSQDGTGHYEQYF. The chain joins TRBV4-3 to TRBJ2-7; 8 positions match TRBD1. V lost 0 bases to trimming and J lost 4 bases; unmatched junction nucleotides: 5. The CDR3 is made up of 15 amino acids. Germline values: CDR1 LGHNA, CDR2 YSLEER.

V usage is TRBV9 and J usage is TRBJ2-3; 7 bases fit TRBD2. The V gene end was trimmed by 6 bases and the J gene end by 6 bases; junction bases not matched to a gene: 10. CDR1 is SGDLS, CDR2 YYNGEE, per germline. This CDR3 is built from 14 residues. In DNA, the CDR3 is TGTGCCAGCACAGCCAGCGGGGTAGGGGATACGCAGTATTTT. It yields the protein CASTASGVGDTQYF.

The genes are TRBV7-3 and TRBJ1-1; 9 bases agree with TRBD1. J lost 4 bases, V lost 4 bases, and 7 bases had no gene match. Germline V gene data show CDR1 as SGHTA and CDR2 as FQGTGA. CDR3 size: 15 residues. The chain's CDR3 is CASSSFGQGSTEAFF. The CDR3 DNA follows: TGTGCCAGCAGCTCCTTTGGACAGGGGAGCACTGAAGCTTTCTTT.

The rearrangement links TRBV6-1 to TRBJ2-7, with TRBD1 identical over 7 bases. V shed 0 bases, J shed 2 bases, and the junction held 4 bases outside the gene matches. Germline V gives CDR1 MNHNS, CDR2 SASEGT. CDR3 length: 15 amino acids. For the CDR3, the DNA is TGTGCCAGCAGTGAAGCGCTAAGGGGGCCCTACGAGCAGTACTTC. Encoded protein: CASSEALRGPYEQYF.

The genes are TRBV7-9 and TRBJ1-1; TRBD1 matches at 8 bases. This CDR3 has 15 residues. Per the germline V gene, CDR1 is SEHNR and CDR2 is FQNEAQ (reference sequence). V was pared by 0 bases and J by 7 bases, with 7 bases of the junction left unmatched. This CDR3 reads CASSLAGAGGFEAFF. The CDR3 nucleotides read TGTGCCAGCAGCTTAGCGGGGGCAGGGGGCTTTGAAGCTTTCTTT.

The chain is built from TRBV5-1 and TRBJ1-3, with TRBD1 matching 7 bases. Trimming removed 4 bases from V and 0 bases from J; junction bases left unmatched: 4. The CDR3 spans 15 residues. Per germline, CDR1 SGHRS and CDR2 YFSETQ. The CDR3, as DNA: TGCGCCAGCAGCGCCAGGGGGGACTCTGGAAACACCATATATTTT. Protein sequence: CASSARGDSGNTIYF.